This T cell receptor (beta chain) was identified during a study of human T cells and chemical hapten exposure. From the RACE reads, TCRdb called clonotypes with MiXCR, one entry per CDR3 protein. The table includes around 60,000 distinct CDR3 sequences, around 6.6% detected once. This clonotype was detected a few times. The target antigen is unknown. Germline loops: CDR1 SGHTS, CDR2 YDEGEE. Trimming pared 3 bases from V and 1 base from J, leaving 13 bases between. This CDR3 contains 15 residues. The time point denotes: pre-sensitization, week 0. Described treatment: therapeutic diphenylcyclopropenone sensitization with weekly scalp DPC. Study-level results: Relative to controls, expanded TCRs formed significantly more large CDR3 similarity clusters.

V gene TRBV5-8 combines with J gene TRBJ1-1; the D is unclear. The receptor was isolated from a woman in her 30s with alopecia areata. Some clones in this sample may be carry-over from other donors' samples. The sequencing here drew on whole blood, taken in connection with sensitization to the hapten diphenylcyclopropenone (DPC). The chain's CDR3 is CASSSRGEANTEAFF. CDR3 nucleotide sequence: TGTGCCAGCAGCTCAAGAGGTGAAGCGAACACTGAAGCTTTCTTT. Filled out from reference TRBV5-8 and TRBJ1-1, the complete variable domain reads EAGVTQSPTHLIKTRGQQATLRCSPISGHTSVYWYQQALGLGLQFLLWYDEGEERNRGNFPPRFSGRQFPNYSSELNVNALELEDSALYLCASSSRGEANTEAFFGQGTRLTVV.